This entry lists 28 T cell receptor beta chains sequenced from one sample in a study of graft-versus-host responses after intestinal transplantation (dated by TCRdb to about 2021). Library construction relied on the immunoSEQ multiplex PCR assay. TCRdb took this table from immuneACCESS and kept in-frame rearrangements with V and J called. Such tables lack part of the clones; where checked against another copy, unresolved V genes explain under half of the gap, and the rest is unexplained. The sample includes around 110,000 clones, with approximately 88% observed a single time. Approximately 0.76% of the sample comes from the top ten. Sample time point, as interpreted from the label and publication: cells obtained before transplantation from donor or recipient. No antigen has been assigned to these receptors. The sequences come from unstimulated CD4+ T cells sorted from spleen or lymph node cells, collected before transplant. All receptors derive from a human donor who was the organ donor for an intestinal transplant.

The CDR3 DNA reads TGCGCCAGCAGCTTGGGACTAGCGGGAGGTGATGAGCAGTACTTC. Translated, it gives CASSLGLAGGDEQYF. The chain joins TRBV5-1 to TRBJ2-7; 13 nucleotides align to TRBD2. J was trimmed by 7 bases and V by 0 bases; bases with no gene match: 4. The CDR3 has 15 residues. Germline lookup yields CDR1 SGHRS and CDR2 YFSETQ.

The rearrangement uses TRBV5-4 and TRBJ2-7; TRBD1 matches at 10 bases. V was clipped by 7 bases and J by 3 bases; unmatched bases: 7. CDR3 length equals 14 residues. Germline loops: CDR1 SGHNT, CDR2 YYREEE (reference sequence). The CDR3 coding sequence is TGTGCCAGCTCACGCCGGGACAGGGGCTACGAGCAGTACTTC. Translation gives CASSRRDRGYEQYF.

The gene calls are TRBV7-9 and TRBJ1-1, with 7 bases aligning to TRBD1. CDR3 length: 16 residues. V trimming: 5 bases; J trimming: 2 bases; junction bases outside the gene matches: 11. The germline CDR1 and CDR2 sequences are SEHNR and FQNEAQ (reference sequence). CDR3 DNA: TGTGCCAGCAGCCTAAGAGGGGGACAGTACAACACTGAAGCTTTCTTT. Encoded protein: CASSLRGGQYNTEAFF.

This clone has more than one count but fewer than ten. V and J are TRBV2 and TRBJ2-7; possibly TRBD2 for D (5 bases). This CDR3 region has 14 residues. V was cut by 3 bases and J by 0 bases, with 9 bases left in between. Germline lookup yields CDR1 SNHLY and CDR2 FYNNEI. Written as DNA, the CDR3 is TGTGCCAGCAGTGAGCGACTAATCTCCTACGAGCAGTACTTC. Amino acids: CASSERLISYEQYF.

The rearrangement links TRBV2 to TRBJ1-5; TRBD1 agrees at 9 bases. The CDR3 loop spans 16 amino acids. V shed 2 bases and J 0 bases; nucleotides not matched to a gene: 2. Germline CDR1 SNHLY, CDR2 FYNNEI. The CDR3 DNA reads as TGTGCCAGCAGTGAAAAGGGACAGGGTAGCAATCAGCCCCAGCATTTT. Protein sequence: CASSEKGQGSNQPQHF.

The rearrangement joins TRBV6-5 to TRBJ2-7; D could derive from TRBD1 or TRBD2 (5 bases each). Germline V gene sequence: CDR1 MNHEY, CDR2 SVGAGI. The V gene lost 4 bases and the J gene lost 4 bases, with 11 bases spanning the gap. The CDR3 spans 13 residues. The CDR3 DNA reads TGTGCCAGCAGTTCGGGACCATATTACGAGCAGTACTTC. It encodes CASSSGPYYEQYF.

The chain couples TRBV18 to TRBJ1-1, with TRBD1 as a possible D gene (6 bases). The CDR3 consists of 14 residues. In germline, CDR1 is KGHSH, CDR2 LQKENI. Trimming pared 5 bases from V and 1 base from J, leaving 11 bases between. The CDR3, as DNA: TGTGCCAGCTCAGACAGGATCGAGAACACTGAAGCTTTCTTT. Translated: CASSDRIENTEAFF.

This chain joins TRBV19 and TRBJ2-1; no clear D. V was cut by 0 bases and J by 0 bases, with 15 bases left in between. From germline, CDR1 is LNHDA and CDR2 SQIVND (reference sequence). The CDR3 runs to 18 residues. The CDR3 DNA reads TGTGCCAGTAGTATAGATCTATCGGAGCGAAGCTCCTACAATGAGCAGTTCTTC. This encodes CASSIDLSERSSYNEQFF.

This clone was found a few times. The chain links TRBV19 to TRBJ1-3, with 8 bases matching TRBD1. This CDR3 has 17 amino acids. The V gene's germline CDR1 is LNHDA and CDR2 SQIVND (reference sequence). Losses at the gene ends were 3 bases for V and 4 bases for J; bases not matched to a gene: 11. The DNA of the CDR3 is TGTGCCAGTAGTATCCTCGGACAGGGTCAAGGGGGAAACACCATATATTTT. Its translation is CASSILGQGQGGNTIYF.

The rearrangement links TRBV6-1 to TRBJ1-5, with 9 positions matching TRBD1. The CDR3 runs 14 residues. With V trimmed by 4 bases and J by 7 bases, 5 bases remained unmatched. From germline, CDR1 is MNHNS and CDR2 SASEGT. CDR3 DNA sequence: TGTGCCAGCAGTGCACAGGGGGCTGAGCAGCCCCAGCATTTT. Translation: CASSAQGAEQPQHF.

Only one count was recorded for this clone. V gene TRBV5-1 combines with J gene TRBJ2-2; 11 bases align to TRBD1. V shed 3 bases, J shed 7 bases, and the junction held 5 bases outside the gene matches. CDR1 and CDR2 from the germline V gene are SGHRS and YFSETQ. The CDR3 is 15 residues long. The CDR3 DNA is TGCGCCAGCAGCTCGGACAGGGGGCAAGGCGGGGAGCTGTTTTTT. Translating it yields CASSSDRGQGGELFF.

The rearrangement uses TRBV27 and TRBJ1-5, with D uncertain. The CDR3 runs to 14 residues. Germline values: CDR1 MNHEY, CDR2 SMNVEV (reference sequence). V was cut by 7 bases and J by 9 bases, with 19 bases left in between. CDR3 protein: CASKPRTSVGPQHF. DNA of the CDR3: TGTGCCAGCAAGCCCAGGACCTCAGTAGGGCCCCAGCATTTT.

The chain couples TRBV2 to TRBJ1-2; 7 nucleotides line up with TRBD1. J gave up 5 bases and V 6 bases, and 9 bases lay outside the gene matches. Germline V CDR1 and CDR2: SNHLY, FYNNEI. The CDR3 has 14 residues. CDR3 sequence (DNA): TGTGCCAGCAGGGATAGGGACAGAGGGTATGGCTACACCTTC. Translated: CASRDRDRGYGYTF.

This chain uses TRBV6-5 with TRBJ1-3; weak D call: TRBD1 (6 bases). The CDR3 is 15 residues long. With 2 bases removed from V and 0 bases from J, the gap between germline ends came to 8 bases. The germline V gene encodes CDR1 MNHEY and CDR2 SVGAGI. CDR3: CASSYDRSSGNTIYF. The CDR3 bases are TGTGCCAGCAGTTACGACAGGAGCTCTGGAAACACCATATATTTT.

The chain uses TRBV19 and TRBJ1-5, with TRBD1 as a possible D gene (6 bases). The germline CDR1 and CDR2 sequences are LNHDA and SQIVND (reference sequence). The CDR3 has 15 residues. V was trimmed by 4 bases and J by 4 bases, leaving 14 bases between them. The CDR3 protein is CASSTTGTRNQPQHF. The CDR3 DNA follows: TGTGCCAGTAGTACCACAGGGACGAGGAATCAGCCCCAGCATTTT.

This clone was counted between two and nine times. The chain joins TRBV6-6 to TRBJ1-5, with TRBD1 as a possible D gene (6 bases). V was clipped by 1 base and J by 5 bases, with 9 bases between them. Germline CDR1 and CDR2: MNHNY and SVGAGI (reference sequence). This CDR3 region has 14 residues. The CDR3 nucleotides are TGTGCCAGCAGTTACTTTAGGGGGGATCAGCCCCAGCATTTT. Residues: CASSYFRGDQPQHF.

This clone occurred once. V is TRBV2 and J is TRBJ2-1; 7 nucleotides align to TRBD2. Germline CDR1 reads SNHLY; CDR2 reads FYNNEI. With V trimmed by 0 bases and J by 4 bases, 3 bases remained unmatched. The CDR3 is made up of 15 amino acids. CDR3 sequence reads: CASSEALAPYNEQFF. CDR3 sequence (DNA): TGTGCCAGCAGTGAAGCACTAGCGCCGTACAATGAGCAGTTCTTC.

The V and J genes are TRBV6-1 and TRBJ2-2; D possibly uses TRBD1 or TRBD2 (5 bases each). With 2 bases removed from V and 0 bases from J, the gap between germline ends came to 16 bases. Germline loops: CDR1 MNHNS, CDR2 SASEGT. The CDR3 runs to 18 residues. The CDR3 sequence is CASSETGPQGANTGELFF. In DNA form, the CDR3 reads TGTGCCAGCAGTGAAACGGGGCCGCAGGGAGCGAACACCGGGGAGCTGTTTTTT.

This sequence joins TRBV2 and TRBJ1-5; D is unresolved. The CDR3 loop spans 12 amino acids. Germline V lookup: CDR1 SNHLY, CDR2 FYNNEI. V was clipped by 4 bases and J by 7 bases, with 8 bases between them. The CDR3 sequence: CASSVGWQPQHF. CDR3 DNA sequence: TGTGCCAGCAGTGTTGGGTGGCAGCCCCAGCATTTT.

The CDR3: CASSGGPTGEKLFF. The CDR3, as DNA: TGTGCCAGCAGCGGTGGCCCCACGGGAGAAAAACTGTTTTTT. The chain links TRBV9 to TRBJ1-4; unclear D gene. From germline, CDR1 is SGDLS and CDR2 YYNGEE. This CDR3 has 14 amino acids. Trimming removed 3 bases at V and 8 bases at J, with 14 bases between. The entire variable domain, with the rest obtained from reference TRBV9 and TRBJ1-4, is as follows: DSGVTQTPKHLITATGQRVTLRCSPRSGDLSVYWYQQSLDQGLQFLIQYYNGEERAKGNILERFSAQQFPDLHSELNLSSLELGDSALYFCASSGGPTGEKLFFGSGTQLSVL.

The chain recombines TRBV5-1 with TRBJ1-1, with D uncertain. V shed 0 bases and J shed 1 base, with 4 bases lying between them. The germline V gene has CDR1 SGHRS and CDR2 YFSETQ. The CDR3 consists of 13 residues. This CDR3 reads CASSLVANTEAFF. CDR3 DNA sequence: TGCGCCAGCAGCTTGGTGGCGAACACTGAAGCTTTCTTT.

The chain has TRBV29-1 and TRBJ2-3; D gene uncertain. With 5 bases removed from V and 2 bases from J, the gap between germline ends came to 17 bases. The CDR3 extends over 15 amino acids. Germline lookup yields CDR1 SQVTM and CDR2 ANQGSEA. CDR3 sequence (DNA): TGCAGCGTTCTACCTTCAAACTTATTCACAGATACGCAGTATTTT. Its protein product is CSVLPSNLFTDTQYF.

V gene TRBV18 combines with J gene TRBJ1-3; D unresolved. V shed 2 bases and J shed 4 bases, with 15 bases lying between them. The germline CDR1 and CDR2 sequences are KGHSH and LQKENI. This CDR3 is 16 amino acids long. CDR3 DNA sequence: TGTGCCAGCTCACCATCCGCGCGCGTGTCGGGAAACACCATATATTTT. Its protein product is CASSPSARVSGNTIYF. Full variable domain (rest looked up from reference TRBV18 and TRBJ1-3): NAGVMQNPRHLVRRRGQEARLRCSPMKGHSHVYWYRQLPEEGLKFMVYLQKENIIDESGMPKERFSAEFPKEGPSILRIQQVVRGDSAAYFCASSPSARVSGNTIYFGEGSWLTVV.

The chain recombines TRBV5-5 with TRBJ1-1, with 7 bases aligning to TRBD1. The V gene's germline CDR1 is SGHKS and CDR2 YYEKEE (reference sequence). CDR3 size: 15 residues. The junction had 7 bases not matched to a gene; V was cut back by 1 base and J by 4 bases. CDR3 DNA sequence: TGTGCCAGCAGCTTGACAGGGGTTTTTGGCACTGAAGCTTTCTTT. This translates into CASSLTGVFGTEAFF.

The chain carries TRBV5-1 and TRBJ2-3, with a possible D match to TRBD2 (6 bases). V gave up 0 bases and J gave up 2 bases, with 13 bases separating them. This CDR3 region has 16 residues. CDR1 and CDR2 (germline): SGHRS, YFSETQ. CDR3 in DNA: TGCGCCAGCAGCTTGGGGAACGGGGGATACACAGATACGCAGTATTTT. Protein product: CASSLGNGGYTDTQYF.

The chain employs TRBV7-9 and TRBJ2-1; 7 nucleotides align to TRBD2. Germline values: CDR1 SEHNR, CDR2 FQNEAQ (reference sequence). J was trimmed by 4 bases and V by 4 bases; bases with no gene match: 19. This CDR3 is built from 19 residues. The CDR3 loop is CASSSRLYSAGKTYNEQFF. CDR3 nucleotide sequence: TGTGCCAGCAGCTCGAGATTGTACTCAGCGGGGAAAACTTACAATGAGCAGTTCTTC.

The chain combines TRBV19 with TRBJ2-7; 8 positions agree with TRBD1. This CDR3 region has 14 residues. The trim removed 6 bases at V and 2 bases at J, leaving 6 bases unmatched. Germline CDR1 reads LNHDA; CDR2 reads SQIVND (reference sequence). This CDR3 is CASRPRTGPYEQYF. The CDR3 DNA reads TGTGCCAGTAGACCGCGGACAGGGCCCTACGAGCAGTACTTC. Full variable domain (outside the CDR3, taken from reference TRBV19 and TRBJ2-7): DGGITQSPKYLFRKEGQNVTLSCEQNLNHDAMYWYRQDPGQGLRLIYYSQIVNDFQKGDIAEGYSVSREKKESFPLTVTSAQKNPTAFYLCASRPRTGPYEQYFGPGTRLTVT.

The V and J genes are TRBV7-9 and TRBJ2-1; perhaps TRBD1 as D (7 bases). The V end lost 1 base, the J end lost 8 bases, and 15 bases lay between the germline ends. The CDR3 covers 15 residues. Germline assignment: CDR1 SEHNR and CDR2 FQNEAQ (reference sequence). This chain's CDR3 is CASSLGQGGRDEQFF. The CDR3 DNA reads as TGTGCCAGCAGCTTAGGCCAGGGGGGAAGAGATGAGCAGTTCTTC.